The clone carrying this TCR beta chain was detected only once. TCRdb's copy holds only in-frame clones and misses some; the assay was immunoSEQ multiplex PCR. The data show hundreds of thousands of clones, roughly 79% seen once. CDR3 length: 15 amino acids. The germline CDR1 and CDR2 sequences are MNHNS and SASEGT. The trim removed 6 bases at V and 4 bases at J, leaving 5 bases unmatched. The sample belongs to a study of shared clonotypes between healthy human individuals. This TCR was recovered from a woman aged 40-49 years in good health. Some clones in this sample may be carry-over from other donors' samples. This chain uses TRBV6-1 with TRBJ1-6, with TRBD1 identical over 8 bases. The sequencing sample was made of PBMCs. DNA for the CDR3: TGTGCCAGCAGGGACAGGGCGAGGTATAATTCACCCCTCCACTTT. The encoded protein is CASRDRARYNSPLHF.